This TCR beta chain was documented in a study of T cells in Graves' hyperthyroidism and ophthalmopathy. Looking at the study overall: At initial diagnosis, before any treatment had begun, peripheral blood was obtained.

The sample holds a few counts of this clonotype. Template material for amplifying TCR beta CDR3 regions consisted of RNA transcripts. The primer set for the first-round RT-PCR of the TCR CDR3 was HTBI. Using its own MiXCR run on the multiplex PCR reads, TCRdb lists one record per CDR3 protein. The sample gives about 690,000 distinct CDR3 sequences, 15% to 20% of which show up once; around 15% is in the top ten. Patients with uncontrolled infections, other autoimmune diseases, pregnancy or lactation were excluded. This CDR3 contains 12 residues. CDR1 is SQVTM, CDR2 ANQGSEA, per germline. V was trimmed by 4 bases and J by 0 bases, leaving 6 bases between them.

The sample taken for sequencing was blood. The gene calls are TRBV29-1 and TRBJ1-1; D not certain. This TCR came from a man aged 45-65 years with Graves' hyperthyroidism. In DNA, the CDR3 is TGCAGCGTTGCATTCCTGAACACTGAAGCTTTCTTT. This gives the protein CSVAFLNTEAFF.